The 4 T cell receptor beta chains presented below share a single source sample, sequenced in a study of cytomegalovirus exposure and HLA in healthy donors. The PCR contained 60 Vbeta and 13 Jbeta primers. Using immunoSEQ multiplex PCR, the repertoire was profiled, and TCRdb retains in-frame clones only, with some absent. The table has 170,000 or so clones, almost 85% seen once. Sequencing was done on a sample of PBMCs. Every receptor here comes from a boy between 2 and 10 years old in good health and CMV-seronegative.

This clone occurred a few times. The chain joins TRBV9 to TRBJ1-4; D unresolved. V lost 0 bases, J lost 2 bases, and 8 bases lay in between. This CDR3 is 15 amino acids long. CDR1 and CDR2 from the germline V gene are SGDLS and YYNGEE. CDR3 in DNA: TGTGCCAGCAGCGTAGACGCAGCGACTAATGAAAAACTGTTTTTT. This translates into CASSVDAATNEKLFF.

CDR3 in DNA: TGTGCCAGCAGCAGGGGTAGCAGTAGCACAGATACGCAGTATTTT. Its translation is CASSRGSSSTDTQYF. The J gene is TRBJ2-3, the V gene TRBV6-6; possible D gene TRBD1, 6 bases. Germline V gene sequence: CDR1 MNHNY, CDR2 SVGAGI (reference sequence). Deletions cut 6 bases from V and 0 bases from J, with 13 bases between. The CDR3 consists of 15 residues.

This sequence joins TRBV30 and TRBJ2-1, with TRBD2 identical over 10 bases. CDR3 size: 16 residues. V trimming: 0 bases; J trimming: 4 bases; junction bases outside the gene matches: 6. Germline V CDR1 and CDR2: GTSNPN, SVGIG (reference sequence). CDR3 DNA sequence: TGTGCCTGGAGTGTAACTAGCGGGGCGGGATACAATGAGCAGTTCTTC. Translation gives CAWSVTSGAGYNEQFF.

The chain is built from TRBV5-4 and TRBJ1-2; 9 bases line up with TRBD1. CDR3 size: 14 residues. Per germline, CDR1 SGHNT and CDR2 YYREEE (reference sequence). J gave up 8 bases and V 5 bases, and 10 bases lay outside the gene matches. CDR3 DNA: TGTGCCAGCAGTTACCGACAGGGGGGTCGGGGCTACACCTTC. It specifies CASSYRQGGRGYTF.